Listed here is a single TCR beta chain. What it binds is not known. There were healthy Caucasian individuals from Russia, aged about 6 to 95, serving as donors. A minimum of 6 micrograms of total RNA was extracted per sample. The data were taken from a study of blood T cells in healthy people across ages. General study points: Naive CD4+ cell counts and diversity both ran higher in long-lived than in aged donors.

Trimming removed 10 bases at V and 2 bases at J, with 11 bases between. Germline V lookup: CDR1 SGHVS, CDR2 FNYEAQ. CDR3 length: 12 residues. A second PCR of about 6 to 12 cycles used a sample-barcoded 5' primer and a J-beta primer mix. TCRdb redid the calling of the 5' RACE reads with MiXCR, one entry per CDR3 protein. The table lists fewer than 950,000 distinct CDR3 sequences, 53% of them singletons. Sequenced sample: blood. The V gene is TRBV7-6, the J gene TRBJ1-2; D not resolved. This sequence was found in a man aged 80 or over in good health. The CDR3 is CAIGKGNYGYTF. The CDR3 region has the DNA TGTGCCATCGGGAAGGGCAACTATGGCTACACCTTC.